The 14 T cell receptor beta chains in this list originate from one sample, sequenced in a study of T-cell reconstitution after alpha-beta-depleted transplantation in children. Preparation of the TCRbeta library used unique molecular identifiers. TCRdb re-derived calls from the PCR reads in MiXCR, one entry per CDR3 protein. The sample carries approximately 590,000 distinct CDR3 sequences, 10% recorded once. The sequencing here drew on PBMCs from the stem cell graft donor, taken from the stem cell graft. These receptors came from a human donor who donated a stem cell graft to a child with acute myeloid leukemia.

The sample holds many counts of this clonotype. The chain carries TRBV12-3 or TRBV12-4 and TRBJ2-7; D remains unclear. V was trimmed by 3 bases and J by 6 bases, leaving 9 bases between them. The CDR3 runs 12 residues. CDR3 DNA: TGTGCCAGCAGTTTGAACCCCGCCGAGCAGTACTTC. It encodes CASSLNPAEQYF.

This clonotype was seen more than once but under ten times. The rearrangement joins TRBV11-2 to TRBJ2-1, with D hard to call. Germline V gene lookup returns CDR1 SGHAT and CDR2 FQNNGV. The CDR3 sequence is 15 residues long. Trimming pared 0 bases from V and 6 bases from J, leaving 12 bases between. This chain's CDR3 is CASSLDPTTFNEQFF. In DNA, the CDR3 is TGTGCCAGCAGCTTAGATCCCACCACTTTCAATGAGCAGTTCTTC.

The rearrangement uses TRBV5-1 and TRBJ2-5, with D unclear. Germline V gives CDR1 SGHRS, CDR2 YFSETQ. V lost 4 bases and J 2 bases, leaving 18 bases between the germline ends. The CDR3 has 16 residues. The CDR3 here is CASSPPPLGSQETQYF. The CDR3 coding sequence is TGCGCCAGCAGCCCCCCGCCTTTGGGGTCACAAGAGACCCAGTACTTC.

This clonotype was seen many times. This chain joins TRBV21-1 and TRBJ2-7; TRBD1, the D gene given by the table, was not confirmed from the DNA. TRBV21-1 is flagged as a pseudogene. The CDR3 contains 16 residues. CDR3 amino acids: CASTPQGQGDSYEQYF. DNA of the CDR3: TGTGCCAGCACCCCTCAGGGACAGGGGGACTCCTACGAGCAGTACTTC.

This clonotype was seen a handful of times. CDR3 sequence (DNA): TGCAGTGCTAGGAATCCGGCAACGGAAAGCCTCGAGCAGTACTTC. Amino acid sequence: CSARNPATESLEQYF. The chain joins TRBV20-1 to TRBJ2-7; D unclear. Per the germline V gene, CDR1 is DFQATT and CDR2 is SNEGSKA (reference sequence). Trimming pared 3 bases from V and 6 bases from J, leaving 21 bases between. There are 15 residues in the CDR3.

In its sample, this clonotype was seen a few times. The chain joins TRBV20-1 to TRBJ2-1; TRBD2 agrees at 12 bases. V shed 3 bases, J shed 7 bases, and the junction held 4 bases outside the gene matches. CDR3 length equals 14 residues. The germline gives CDR1 DFQATT, CDR2 SNEGSKA (reference sequence). This CDR3 is CSASGTSGGNEQFF. In DNA, the CDR3 is TGCAGTGCTAGTGGTACTAGCGGGGGGAATGAGCAGTTCTTC.

J is TRBJ2-7 and V is TRBV27, with 7 positions matching TRBD2. J lost 0 bases, V lost 6 bases, and 2 bases had no gene match. This CDR3 has 13 residues. The germline gives CDR1 MNHEY, CDR2 SMNVEV (reference sequence). DNA of the CDR3: TGTGCCAGCAGAGGGGACTACTCCTACGAGCAGTACTTC. This encodes CASRGDYSYEQYF.

This rearrangement joins TRBV12-3 or TRBV12-4 to TRBJ1-3; maybe TRBD1 (5 bases). Deletions cut 3 bases from V and 2 bases from J, with 11 bases between. The CDR3 has 15 residues. The CDR3 loop reads CASSLGQATGNTIYF. The CDR3 nucleotides read TGTGCCAGCAGTTTGGGGCAGGCAACTGGAAACACCATATATTTT.

V and J are TRBV5-1 and TRBJ2-7; the match to TRBD1 covers 10 bases. This CDR3 is 15 amino acids long. CDR1 and CDR2 (germline): SGHRS, YFSETQ. Unmatched junction bases numbered 5, after V lost 3 bases and J lost 2 bases. As DNA, the CDR3 is TGCGCCAGCAGCTCAACAGGGACAGGGGCCTACGAGCAGTACTTC. The encoded protein is CASSSTGTGAYEQYF.

Turning to this clonotype: One junction end does not reproduce the germline sequence, and a read error may be involved. This chain uses TRBV7-7 with TRBJ2-1; 7 positions match TRBD2. In germline, CDR1 is SSHAT, CDR2 FNYEAQ (reference sequence). CDR3 length: 13 amino acids. In nucleotides, the CDR3 is TGTGCTAGCAGCTCGTTACTAGCGCGCGAGCAGTTCTTC. The encoded protein is CASSSLLAREQFF.

This clonotype came up a few times. The rearrangement uses TRBV19 and TRBJ2-1; D is uncertain. The CDR3 consists of 13 residues. V shed 5 bases and J shed 3 bases, with 8 bases lying between them. The germline V gene encodes CDR1 LNHDA and CDR2 SQIVND (reference sequence). In DNA, the CDR3 is TGTGCCAGTAGTGATCAACTCTACAATGAGCAGTTCTTC. This gives the protein CASSDQLYNEQFF.

The table lists this clonotype with many counts. The chain joins TRBV27 to TRBJ2-5; TRBD1 matches at 7 bases. The V gene's germline CDR1 is MNHEY and CDR2 SMNVEV (reference sequence). CDR3 length: 15 residues. Trimming at V came to 4 bases and at J to 5 bases, leaving 10 bases not matched to a gene. The CDR3 reads CASSSAGGHEETQYF. The CDR3 DNA is TGTGCCAGCAGTTCGGCAGGGGGTCATGAGGAGACCCAGTACTTC.

This clonotype has a count of ten or more. The DNA of the CDR3 is TGTGCCAGCAGCTCGTATATTGGCTCCTACAATGAGCAGTTCTTC. It codes for CASSSYIGSYNEQFF. The J gene is TRBJ2-1, the V gene TRBV11-2; D remains unclear. Germline V gene sequence: CDR1 SGHAT, CDR2 FQNNGV. Trimming left V 4 bases short and J 0 bases short, with 10 bases between. The CDR3 has 15 residues.

The J gene is TRBJ2-7, the V gene TRBV6-1; D unclear. V gave up 6 bases and J gave up 5 bases, with 17 bases separating them. Germline CDR1 reads MNHNS; CDR2 reads SASEGT. The CDR3 sequence is 14 residues long. This CDR3 is CASSPQTTVNEQYF. The CDR3 nucleotides are TGTGCCAGCAGCCCCCAAACCACAGTTAACGAGCAGTACTTC.